These T cell receptor beta chains were read from a single sample in a study of cytomegalovirus exposure and HLA in healthy donors. Generated by immunoSEQ multiplex PCR, the TCRdb table keeps only in-frame clones and is missing some. This specimen shows about 200,000 clones; the ten leading clones hold 6.5%. The source material was PBMCs. The source of these receptors is a man aged 30 to 45 in good health and CMV-seronegative. The CDR3 runs from the conserved cysteine through the conserved F or W. D genes are given only for firm matches.

V,D,J,CDR3,DNA
TRBV7-9,.,TRBJ2-5,CASSRGTVQETQYF,TGTGCCAGCAGCCGCGGGACAGTACAAGAGACCCAGTACTTC
TRBV15,.,TRBJ1-2,CATSGRANLSGYTF,TGTGCCACCAGTGGGCGGGCAAACTTAAGTGGCTACACCTTC
TRBV6-1,TRBD1,TRBJ2-7,CASRTGMTNEQYF,TGTGCCAGCCGGACAGGTATGACGAACGAGCAGTACTTC
TRBV29-1,.,TRBJ2-3,CSVEDDTAGGDTQYF,TGCAGCGTTGAAGATGACACAGCCGGGGGAGATACGCAGTATTTT
TRBV30,TRBD1,TRBJ1-1,CAWSVRWGQPEAFF,TGTGCCTGGAGTGTAAGGTGGGGACAGCCCGAAGCTTTCTTT
TRBV30,.,TRBJ1-1,CAWSRNTEAFF,TGTGCCTGGAGCCGGAACACTGAAGCTTTCTTT
TRBV19,TRBD1,TRBJ1-2,CASSAPTGRHYGYTF,TGTGCCAGTAGTGCCCCGACAGGGCGGCACTATGGCTACACCTTC
TRBV19,.,TRBJ1-5,CASSPTYYSNQPQHF,TGTGCCAGTAGCCCGACTTATTATAGCAATCAGCCCCAGCATTTT
TRBV29-1,TRBD1,TRBJ1-5,CSVADRGSDQPQHF,TGCAGCGTTGCCGACAGGGGTAGCGATCAGCCCCAGCATTTT
TRBV5-1,TRBD2,TRBJ2-4,CASSLVISGSVGIQYF,TGCGCCAGCAGCTTGGTTATTAGCGGGAGCGTTGGCATTCAGTACTTC
TRBV7-2,.,TRBJ2-5,CAIRGAQETQYF,TGTGCCATCCGGGGGGCACAAGAGACCCAGTACTTC
TRBV10-3,TRBD1,TRBJ2-5,CAISGGTGAVETQYF,TGTGCCATCAGTGGGGGGACAGGGGCGGTGGAGACCCAGTACTTC
TRBV5-1,.,TRBJ1-1,CASSPQTGPLGTEAFF,TGCGCCAGCAGCCCCCAAACAGGGCCCCTAGGGACTGAAGCTTTCTTT
TRBV4-2,.,TRBJ2-3,CASSQDRTGERTDTQYF,TGTGCCAGCAGCCAAGACCGAACGGGGGAGAGGACAGATACGCAGTATTTT
TRBV7-2,.,TRBJ2-1,CASSHRAGNEQFF,TGTGCCAGCAGCCACCGGGCGGGCAATGAGCAGTTCTTC
TRBV5-1,TRBD2,TRBJ2-1,CASSLERGAYNEQFF,TGCGCCAGCAGCTTGGAGCGGGGGGCCTACAATGAGCAGTTCTTC
TRBV5-4,TRBD1,TRBJ2-3,CASSLVLGQGTDTQYF,TGTGCCAGCAGCTTGGTTTTGGGACAGGGCACAGATACGCAGTATTTT
TRBV30,.,TRBJ1-6,CAWSVTGLNSPLHF,TGTGCCTGGAGTGTAACAGGATTGAATTCACCCCTCCACTTT
TRBV6-1,TRBD1,TRBJ2-1,CASSEAPGQGGNEQFF,TGTGCCAGCAGTGAAGCCCCAGGACAGGGGGGGAATGAGCAGTTCTTC
TRBV7-6,TRBD1,TRBJ2-7,CASSRDRSYEQYF,TGTGCCAGCAGCAGGGACAGAAGCTACGAGCAGTACTTC
TRBV5-4,.,TRBJ2-7,CASSLEGGQLSYEQYF,TGTGCCAGCAGCTTGGAAGGAGGGCAATTATCCTACGAGCAGTACTTC
TRBV5-4,TRBD1,TRBJ1-1,CASSYGQGDTEAFF,TGTGCCAGCAGCTACGGACAGGGCGACACTGAAGCTTTCTTT
TRBV6-1,TRBD2,TRBJ2-5,CASSGLAGGKETQYF,TGTGCCAGCAGTGGACTAGCGGGGGGGAAAGAGACCCAGTACTTC
TRBV25-1,TRBD1,TRBJ2-3,CASINTGASTDTQYF,TGTGCCAGCATAAATACAGGGGCGAGCACAGATACGCAGTATTTT
TRBV28,TRBD1,TRBJ1-3,CASSSTGTGAPGNTIYF,TGTGCCAGCAGTTCCACCGGGACAGGTGCTCCTGGAAACACCATATATTTT
TRBV7-9,TRBD2,TRBJ2-1,CASRDGLAGGMGHEQFF,TGTGCCAGCAGGGACGGACTAGCGGGGGGGATGGGGCATGAGCAGTTCTTC
TRBV7-2,.,TRBJ1-5,CASSLNLNQPQHF,TGTGCCAGCAGCTTAAATCTCAATCAGCCCCAGCATTTT
TRBV27,TRBD2,TRBJ2-3,CASSSLNGRATDTQYF,TGTGCCAGCAGTTCCCTTAACGGGAGGGCAACAGATACGCAGTATTTT
TRBV30,.,TRBJ1-2,CAWKGELNYGYTF,TGTGCCTGGAAGGGGGAGCTCAACTATGGCTACACCTTC
TRBV19,TRBD1,TRBJ1-2,CASSMGAGGSGYTF,TGTGCCAGTAGTATGGGGGCAGGGGGCTCTGGCTACACCTTC
TRBV2,.,TRBJ2-2,CASNEAANTGELFF,TGTGCCAGCAATGAGGCCGCGAACACCGGGGAGCTGTTTTTT
TRBV13,TRBD2,TRBJ2-1,CASSLVREPYNEQFF,TGTGCCAGCAGCTTAGTGCGGGAGCCCTACAATGAGCAGTTCTTC
TRBV6-1,.,TRBJ1-1,CASSRGNMNTEAFF,TGTGCCAGCAGTCGAGGAAACATGAACACTGAAGCTTTCTTT